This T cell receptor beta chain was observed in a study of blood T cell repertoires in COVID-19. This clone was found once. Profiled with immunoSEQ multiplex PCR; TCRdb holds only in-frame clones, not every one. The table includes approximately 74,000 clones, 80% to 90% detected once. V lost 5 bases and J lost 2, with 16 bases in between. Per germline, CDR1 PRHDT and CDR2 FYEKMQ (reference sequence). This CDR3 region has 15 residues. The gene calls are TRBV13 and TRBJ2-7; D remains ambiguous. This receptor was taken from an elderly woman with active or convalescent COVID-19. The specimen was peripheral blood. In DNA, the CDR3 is TGTGCCAGCAGCCCAAGTTTGAGCCGCACCTACGAGCAGTACTTC. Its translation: CASSPSLSRTYEQYF.